Reported below is one T cell receptor (beta chain). This clonotype appeared many times. Which antigen it targets is not known. Per-nucleotide qualities are absent, and no much larger clonotype sits a single base away. Library construction relied on PCR. Sequenced on an Illumina HiSeq 2500. TCR library preparation used molecular barcoding, with unique molecular identifiers applied to normalize quantification of the TCRbeta repertoire. TCRdb trimmed the raw reads at Q25, called clones with MiXCR and kept productive beta chains. Every entry covers one CDR3 protein and lists the most common genes and DNA from its rows. The sample has under 300,000 distinct CDR3 sequences on record, 11% of them singletons. About 25% of the sample lies in the top ten. The data were obtained in a study of T-cell reconstitution after alpha-beta-depleted transplantation in children listed by TCRdb under 2016. About the full investigation: Using TCR repertoire profiling, the study followed T-cell immune reconstitution in a quantitative way in children after TCRalphabeta/CD19-depleted allogeneic hematopoietic cell transplantation.

V is cut back by 2 bases and J by 1 base, with 2 bases in the junction unmatched. The germline V gene yields MNHEY for CDR1 and SVGEGT for CDR2. From cysteine to phenylalanine, the CDR3 is 17 amino acids long. The entry retains the CDR3 DNA only, 51 bases that are in frame from base 1. The intended sense of this specimen's treatment or condition label: allogeneic hematopoietic cell transplantation with graft depleted of TCRalphabeta T cells and CD19 B cells. The children who served as transplant recipients had been given grafts of TCRalphabeta/CD19-depleted allogeneic hematopoietic cells. Results and caveats for the whole study, not just this receptor: Over subsequent months, a decline in hyperexpanded clone frequencies was noted, and after one year, T-cell counts and TCRbeta diversity were mostly ascribed to newly produced T cells. The apparently early alphabetaT-cell count recovery about two months after transplant was reportedly dependent on only several hundred rapidly expanded clones derived from non-depleted graft cells. The high TCRbeta diversity at day 60 in some patients was ascribed to recipient T cells and intrathymic progenitors that had survived conditioning.

The sample in question was peripheral blood, obtained 180 days after TCRalphabeta/CD19-depleted stem cell transplant. This clonotype was obtained from a male patient under 10 years old who had a stem cell transplant for chronic granulomatous disease, so the T cells may come from the graft donor. The chain joins TRBV6-2 or TRBV6-3 to TRBJ2-3; 14 central bases correspond to TRBD2. The CDR3 corresponds to CASSYGLAGGRTDTQYF. The nucleotide sequence reads TGTGCCAGCAGTTACGGACTAGCGGGAGGACGCACAGATACGCAGTATTTT.